This T cell receptor beta chain was retrieved from a study of OX40 agonist ivuxolimab in advanced cancers. After removal of 1 base from V and 5 bases from J, the junction contained 5 bases not matched to a gene. Germline V gene sequence: CDR1 SGHTA, CDR2 FQGTGA. The CDR3 is made up of 15 amino acids. The repertoire was sequenced with immunoSEQ multiplex PCR; TCRdb's copy has only in-frame clones and lacks some. The sample consists of under 140,000 clones, approximately 89% of them appearing once. The chain has TRBV7-3 and TRBJ2-1; 7 nucleotides agree with TRBD2. This TCR derives from an adult with an advanced solid tumor such as melanoma, head and neck, liver or kidney cancer. The sequencing used CD4+ or CD8+ T cells sorted from blood, collected in a trial of the OX40 agonist ivuxolimab. In DNA, the CDR3 is TGTGCCAGCAGCTTAAGCGGGAGCAGGAACAATGAGCAGTTCTTC. Its translation is CASSLSGSRNNEQFF.